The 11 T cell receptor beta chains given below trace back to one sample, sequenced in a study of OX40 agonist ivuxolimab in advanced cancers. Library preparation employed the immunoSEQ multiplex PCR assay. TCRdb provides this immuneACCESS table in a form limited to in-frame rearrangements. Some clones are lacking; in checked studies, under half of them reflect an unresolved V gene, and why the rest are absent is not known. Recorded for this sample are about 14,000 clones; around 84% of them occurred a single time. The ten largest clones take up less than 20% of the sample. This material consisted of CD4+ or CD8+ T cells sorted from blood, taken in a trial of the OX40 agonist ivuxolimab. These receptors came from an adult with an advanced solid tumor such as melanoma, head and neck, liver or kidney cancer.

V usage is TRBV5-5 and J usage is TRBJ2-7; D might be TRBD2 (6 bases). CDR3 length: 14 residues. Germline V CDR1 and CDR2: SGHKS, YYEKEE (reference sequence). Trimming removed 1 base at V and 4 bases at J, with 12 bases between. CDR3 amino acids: CASSLRGTVYEQYF. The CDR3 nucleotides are TGTGCCAGCAGCTTGCGGGGGACGGTATACGAGCAGTACTTC.

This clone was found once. The CDR3 here is CASSPGDGRYNEQFF. In DNA, the CDR3 is TGTGCCAGCTCACCAGGGGACGGGCGCTACAATGAGCAGTTCTTC. The chain uses TRBV18 and TRBJ2-1; D tentatively reads TRBD1 or TRBD2 (5 bases each). The CDR3 covers 15 residues. Germline CDR1 KGHSH, CDR2 LQKENI. The V gene lost 2 bases and the J gene lost 3 bases, with 11 bases spanning the gap.

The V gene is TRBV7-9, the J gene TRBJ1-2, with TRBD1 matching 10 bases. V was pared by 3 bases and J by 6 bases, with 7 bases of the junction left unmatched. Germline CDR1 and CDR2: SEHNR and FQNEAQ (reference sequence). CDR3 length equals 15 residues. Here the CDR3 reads CASSFPGQGFDGYTF. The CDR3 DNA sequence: TGTGCCAGCAGCTTCCCGGGACAGGGGTTCGATGGCTACACCTTC. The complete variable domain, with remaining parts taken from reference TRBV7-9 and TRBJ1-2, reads DTGVSQNPRHKITKRGQNVTFRCDPISEHNRLYWYRQTLGQGPEFLTYFQNEAQLEKSRLLSDRFSAERPKGSFSTLEIQRTEQGDSAMYLCASSFPGQGFDGYTFGSGTRLTVV.

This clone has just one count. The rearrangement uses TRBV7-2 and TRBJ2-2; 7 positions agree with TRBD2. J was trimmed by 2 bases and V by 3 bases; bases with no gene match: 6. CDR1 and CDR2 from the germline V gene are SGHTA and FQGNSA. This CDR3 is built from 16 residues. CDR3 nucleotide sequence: TGTGCCAGCAGCTTGGGAGGGAGTCTTAACACCGGGGAGCTGTTTTTT. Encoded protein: CASSLGGSLNTGELFF. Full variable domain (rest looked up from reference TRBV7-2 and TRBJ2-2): GAGVSQSPSNKVTEKGKDVELRCDPISGHTALYWYRQSLGQGLEFLIYFQGNSAPDKSGLPSDRFSAERTGGSVSTLTIQRTQQEDSAVYLCASSLGGSLNTGELFFGEGSRLTVL.

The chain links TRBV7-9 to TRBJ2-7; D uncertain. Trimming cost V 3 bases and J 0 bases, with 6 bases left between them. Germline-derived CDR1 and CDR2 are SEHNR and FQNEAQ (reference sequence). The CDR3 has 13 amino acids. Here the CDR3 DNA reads TGTGCCAGCAGCTTCGATCTCTCCTACGAGCAGTACTTC. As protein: CASSFDLSYEQYF.

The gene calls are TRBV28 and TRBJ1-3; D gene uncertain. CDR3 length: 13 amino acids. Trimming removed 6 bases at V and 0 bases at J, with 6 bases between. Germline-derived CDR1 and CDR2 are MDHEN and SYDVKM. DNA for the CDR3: TGTGCCAGCAGAAGGGTCTCTGGAAACACCATATATTTT. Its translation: CASRRVSGNTIYF.

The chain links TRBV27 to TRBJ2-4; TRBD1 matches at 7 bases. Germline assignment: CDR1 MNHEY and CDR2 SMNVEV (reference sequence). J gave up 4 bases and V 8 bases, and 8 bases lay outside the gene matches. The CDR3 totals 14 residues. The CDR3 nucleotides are TGTGCCAGCCGGATCCGGGACAGAAAAAACATTCAGTACTTC. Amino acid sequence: CASRIRDRKNIQYF.

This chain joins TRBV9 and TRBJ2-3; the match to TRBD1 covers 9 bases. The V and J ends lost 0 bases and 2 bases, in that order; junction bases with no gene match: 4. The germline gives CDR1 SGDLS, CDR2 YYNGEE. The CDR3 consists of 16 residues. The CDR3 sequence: CASSVGGQGITDTQYF. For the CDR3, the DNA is TGTGCCAGCAGCGTAGGGGGACAGGGTATCACAGATACGCAGTATTTT.

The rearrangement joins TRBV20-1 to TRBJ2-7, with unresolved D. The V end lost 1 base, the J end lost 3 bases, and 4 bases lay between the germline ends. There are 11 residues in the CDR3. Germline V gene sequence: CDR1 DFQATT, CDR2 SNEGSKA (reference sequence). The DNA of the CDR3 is TGCAGTGCTAGAGTCATCTACGAGCAGTACTTC. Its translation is CSARVIYEQYF.

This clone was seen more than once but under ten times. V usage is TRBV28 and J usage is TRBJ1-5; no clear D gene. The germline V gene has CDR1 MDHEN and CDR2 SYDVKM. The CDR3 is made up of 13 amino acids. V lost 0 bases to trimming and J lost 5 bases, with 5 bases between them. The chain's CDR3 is CASSLWADQPQHF. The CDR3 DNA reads TGTGCCAGCAGTTTATGGGCCGATCAGCCCCAGCATTTT. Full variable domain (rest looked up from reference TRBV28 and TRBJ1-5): DVKVTQSSRYLVKRTGEKVFLECVQDMDHENMFWYRQDPGLGLRLIYFSYDVKMKEKGDIPEGYSVSREKKERFSLILESASTNQTSMYLCASSLWADQPQHFGDGTRLSIL.

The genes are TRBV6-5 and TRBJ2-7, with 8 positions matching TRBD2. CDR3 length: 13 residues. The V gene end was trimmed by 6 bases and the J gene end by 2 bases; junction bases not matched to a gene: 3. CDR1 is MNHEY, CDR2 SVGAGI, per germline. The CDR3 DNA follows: TGTGCCAGCAGCCTGGGACTAGCCTACGAGCAGTACTTC. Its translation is CASSLGLAYEQYF.